A single TCR beta chain is shown here with its context. Its antigen has not been determined. It has no much larger one-base neighbor in the sample; base qualities were not kept. Donors were healthy HIV-negative adults with no recently reported acute infections or vaccinations. Every donor was a Caucasian adult living in Nashville, Tennessee, USA. Magnetic negative selection was used to enrich CD4+ T cells, after which naive cells were positively selected on CD45RA and the negative fraction became the memory subset. Blood was obtained by leukapheresis, after which PBMCs were separated by Ficoll-Histopaque density gradient centrifugation and cryopreserved in liquid nitrogen vapor phase. Analytical flow cytometry was used to check the purity and quantity of each magnetically sorted T cell population. From each sorted fraction, genomic DNA was isolated and quantified by UV absorbance on a Nanodrop 2000c.

Using the deep immunoSEQ assay, multiplex PCR amplified TCR CDR3 regions from genomic DNA. For each cell subset, the extracted genomic DNA was distributed evenly across all wells of several immunoSEQ 96-well plates, and each plate served as one replicate. Each replicate PCR for sorted subsets received about 180 ng genomic DNA, equal to some 32,000 T cell genomes. The purified libraries were quantified using a Qubit 3.0 fluorometer, sized with a Bioanalyzer 2100, and then quantified again using the KAPA Library Quantification kit. Each immunoSEQ 96-well plate was sequenced on its own single-read 150-cycle Illumina NextSeq 550 flow cell. The study's processing was this. Because the immunoSEQ output included only junctional sequences and no quality scores, the filtering could not be the same as the filtering used for full-length reads. Sequences were annotated with PyIR, a Python wrapper for IgBLAST v1.9, and V/J genes and CDR3 were assigned using IMGT germline references. Reads were removed for weak V/J assignments (E-value above 1e-6), missing CDR3, stop codons, out-of-frame junctions, or ambiguous translated residues. V3J clonotypes were defined by identical inferred V gene, J gene, and CDR3 amino acid sequence. To compute the percentage overlap between repertoires, the number of shared unique clonotypes was divided by the size of the smaller repertoire. RTK rarefaction, the Chao1 estimator, and Recon v2.1 estimates of unobserved clonotypes were used to assess repertoire richness. For all TCRbeta clonotypes obtained by the gDNA method from a few donors, generation probabilities were computed with OLGA. This is the immuneACCESS table as TCRdb keeps it, with only in-frame sequences that have V and J called. A part of the clones is gone; compared with another copy, unresolved V genes explain less than half, and the rest is unexplained. V and J calls and clone size are given by that table; D and trimming were obtained from the DNA. Here the sample has approximately 940,000 clones; more than 75% occur a single time. Of the sample, over 1.3% is held by the ten largest clones.

This sample was included in a study of shared clonotypes between healthy human individuals (dated by TCRdb to 2019 to 2021). As for the study more broadly: A few men and a couple of women, aged 18 to 49 years, made up the cohort. Per donor, three plates each were used for CD4 naive and CD4 memory, two for CD8 naive, and one for CD8 memory. The study deeply sequenced blood TCR repertoires of five healthy adults to estimate repertoire size and the extent of clonotype sharing between individuals. To increase sequencing depth and limit assay-specific biases, different laboratories used diverse techniques to prepare libraries and sequence TCR repertoires. Leukapheresis yielded between about 0.85 and 9 billion PBMCs per donor. Results the study describes overall, beyond this receptor: Sampling was restricted to blood, and TCR repertoires in tissues likely differ from the TCR repertoires found in blood. Across a few donors, approximately 5% of naive CD4, roughly 3.5% of naive CD8, 2.3% of memory CD4, and under 0.45% of memory CD8 clonotypes were shared. Because the study included a small number of donors, the genetic and exposure-history diversity represented was limited. Pairwise subsampling indicated that sequencing depth was expected to affect the degree of clonotype sharing among donors. Larger estimated clonotype richness was generally found for naive subsets than for memory subsets. Clonotypes shared by all four sorted-subset donors showed higher generation probabilities than non-shared clonotypes. Even with the large sequencing depth, rarefaction of the sorted-subset datasets indicated that sequencing was incomplete.

The cysteine opens and the phenylalanine closes a CDR3 of 14 amino acids. The DNA shown is the 42-base CDR3, in frame from base 1. In the germline V gene (reference sequence), CDR1 corresponds to MNHEY and CDR2 to SMNVEV. V ends up 6 bases short and J 6 bases short, with an unmatched junction base count of 4. The sample consisted of memory CD4+ T cells sorted from blood. This specimen's cell subset or site label, interpreted: CD45RA-negative fraction. The sequence derives from a man younger than 35 in good health. The chain was built from TRBV27 and TRBJ2-2; the central 10 bases match TRBD2. Here the CDR3 is given as CASRSSGGAGELFF. The base sequence is TGTGCCAGCAGGTCCAGCGGGGGGGCCGGGGAGCTGTTTTTT.